The entry below gives a single T cell receptor (beta chain) sequence along with its context. This clone was counted only a few times. The target of this receptor is not known. No base quality information exists; no much larger clone differs at one position. CDR1 and CDR2 are read off the germline V gene as SGHRS and YFSETQ. The CDR3 has 11 amino acids, counting the end cysteine and phenylalanine. Kept here is only the CDR3 DNA, which spans 33 bases and is read in frame from base 1. V was cut back by 4 bases and J by 3 bases, leaving a gap of 5 bases between them. These data belong to a study of blood T cell repertoires in COVID-19 (dated by TCRdb to 2018 to 2021). Describing the broader study: The collaborator samples originated in the United States, Italy and Spain and spanned the acute and convalescent phases of COVID-19. Subjects who had been exposed to COVID-19, were actively infected with it, or had recovered from it provided the deeply sampled blood TCRbeta repertoires that made up the dataset. The samples were drawn from two sources: the first 160 participants of the ongoing ImmuneRACE study, and 1,000 to 1,500 subjects contributed by 6 global collaborators. A de-identified subject ID, COVID-19 status, age in years and sex were almost always included in the sample metadata. Where available, HLA class I and class II types were obtained from metadata supplied by the sample provider rather than from assay-based typing. The repertoires were released in a freely available public database meant as a resource for research on the immune response to SARS-CoV-2. The prospective study material was composed of cDNA or gDNA derived from T cells, B-cell-depleted T cells, or PBMCs.

The immunoSEQ Assay, a bias-controlled multiplex PCR, was used to amplify TCRbeta CDR3 regions from genomic DNA. On the authors' methods: The number of nucleated cells in each sample was estimated by amplification of reference gene primers within the assay. To quantify the absolute abundance of each unique TCRbeta CDR3 rearrangement, sequence reads were collapsed and filtered. Productive Simpson clonality was computed per sample as the square root of Simpson's diversity index over productive rearrangements. TCRdb limited this immuneACCESS table to in-frame rearrangements with V and J called. A share of clones is missing; checked studies link under half to unresolved V genes, and the rest is unexplained. V and J calls and clone size are given by that table; D and trimming were obtained from the DNA. The sample table contains approximately 400,000 clones; only one count was recorded for around 87% of them. The ten largest clones represent approximately 1.2% of the sample.

Overall study outcomes, separate from this receptor: The quantity of clinical and demographic metadata differed by source and by participant and was supplied without curation.

Participants in the prospective study were aged roughly 18 to 90 years, lived in 20 to 25 United States geographic areas, and enrolled through a virtual design. In the prospective study, participants were assigned to cohorts based on the clinical history participants reported in a screening survey and a study questionnaire. Recovered participants in ImmuneRACE Cohort 3 were defined by two consecutive negative NP/OP PCR tests, clearance by a healthcare professional, or resolution of symptoms. In the prospective study, mobile phlebotomists collected whole blood, serum and a nasopharyngeal or oropharyngeal swab from each participant. Over an approximately 2-month period, participants in the prospective study had the option of providing additional blood draws and questionnaires. Before DNA extraction, prospective study blood samples were shipped either frozen or at room temperature.

The TCR sequence derives from a man aged 30-40 years who had recovered from COVID-19. The sequence is built from TRBV5-1 and TRBJ2-7, with the D gene call left open. The source material was PBMCs or T cells enriched from blood (not recorded which). The sequenced DNA: TGCGCCAGCAGCGCTAACTACGAGCAGTACTTC. The translation is CASSANYEQYF.